These 4 T cell receptor beta chains originate from one sample sequenced in a study of blood T cell repertoires in COVID-19. Profiled with immunoSEQ multiplex PCR; TCRdb holds only in-frame clones, not every one. This table holds 84,000 or so clones, roughly 73% found once. The sample comprised peripheral blood. All receptors derive from a human donor in a cohort sampled during active COVID-19.

This clone was recorded a few times. This chain's CDR3 is CAGWDSRRGGYTF. The CDR3 nucleotides are TGTGCCGGCTGGGACAGCAGGCGGGGTGGCTACACCTTC. The genes are TRBV10-3 and TRBJ1-2; TRBD1 aligns across 7 bases. This CDR3 region has 13 residues. The V and J ends lost 11 bases and 7 bases, in that order; junction bases with no gene match: 13. Germline V gene lookup returns CDR1 ENHRY and CDR2 SYGVKD.

The chain carries TRBV3-1 (or the pseudogene TRBV3-2) and TRBJ2-3, with 12 nucleotides matching TRBD2. Unmatched junction bases numbered 4, after V lost 0 bases and J lost 6 bases. The CDR3 has 16 amino acids. Germline V CDR1 and CDR2: LGHDT, YNNKEL (reference sequence). Here the CDR3 reads CASSQELAGGSDTQYF. CDR3 DNA: TGTGCCAGCAGCCAAGAGCTAGCGGGGGGGTCTGATACGCAGTATTTT.

The genes are TRBV5-1 and TRBJ2-7; 8 bases are shared with TRBD2. The CDR3 is 17 amino acids. The trim removed 0 bases at V and 0 bases at J, leaving 8 bases unmatched. CDR1 and CDR2 from the germline V gene are SGHRS and YFSETQ. CDR3 nucleotides: TGCGCCAGCAGCTTGGAACCAACTAGCGGATACTCCTACGAGCAGTACTTC. This codes for CASSLEPTSGYSYEQYF. Looking up the rest from reference TRBV5-1 and TRBJ2-7 gives the full variable domain: KAGVTQTPRYLIKTRGQQVTLSCSPISGHRSVSWYQQTPGQGLQFLFEYFSETQRNKGNFPGRFSGRQFSNSRSEMNVSTLELGDSALYLCASSLEPTSGYSYEQYFGPGTRLTVT.

This rearrangement joins TRBV7-9 to TRBJ1-1, with a possible D match to TRBD1 (5 bases). The CDR3 has 14 residues. Germline CDR1 and CDR2: SEHNR and FQNEAQ (reference sequence). Trimming removed 5 bases from V and 1 base from J, with 11 bases in between. CDR3 in DNA: TGTGCCAGCAGCATAAGTACAGGGAACACTGAAGCTTTCTTT. Translation gives CASSISTGNTEAFF.